This TCR beta chain was sequenced during a study of blood T cell repertoires in COVID-19 (dated by TCRdb to 2018 to 2020). The study in broad terms: The collaborator samples originated in the United States, Italy and Spain and spanned the acute and convalescent phases of COVID-19. The material from the prospective study consisted of cDNA or gDNA derived from T cells, B-cell-depleted T cells, or PBMCs. Subjects who had been exposed to COVID-19, were actively infected with it, or had recovered from it provided the deeply sampled blood TCRbeta repertoires that made up the dataset. The repertoires were released in a freely available public database intended as a resource for research on the immune response to SARS-CoV-2. The samples were drawn from the first 160 participants of the ongoing ImmuneRACE study and from more than 1,000 subjects provided by 6 global collaborators. Sample metadata almost always included a de-identified subject ID, COVID-19 status, age in years and sex. Where available, HLA class I and class II types were obtained from metadata supplied by the sample provider rather than from assay-based typing. Study-wide conclusions, independent of this receptor: Clinical and demographic metadata were provided uncurated, with the amount varying by source and participant.

The CDR3, from cysteine to phenylalanine, totals 14 residues. Of the read, only the CDR3 DNA is kept; its 42 bases are in frame from base 1. The junction shows trimming of 6 bases on V and 2 bases on J, plus 10 bases between the germline ends. The germline V gene (reference sequence) provides CDR1 LNHDA and CDR2 SQIVND. The immunoSEQ Assay, a bias-controlled multiplex PCR, was used to amplify TCRbeta CDR3 regions from genomic DNA. The authors processed their data as follows. The number of nucleated cells in each sample was estimated from the amplification of reference gene primers within the assay. To quantify the absolute abundance of each unique TCRbeta CDR3 rearrangement, sequence reads were collapsed and filtered. For each sample, productive Simpson clonality was calculated by taking the square root of Simpson's diversity index across productive rearrangements. Imported from immuneACCESS, the table was reduced by TCRdb to in-frame sequences with V and J called. These copies leave out some clones; in studies compared against another copy, an unresolved V gene accounts for under half, and the cause of the remainder is not known. That table supplies the V and J calls and clone size; D and trimming were determined from the DNA. The sample data list approximately 200,000 clones, and roughly 94% of these were observed just once. The leading ten clones occupy about 0.76% of the sample.

One collaborating source in Seattle enrolled patients while the patients were actively infected and followed the patients over time throughout the course of disease. Each collaborating institution followed its own protocols to collect whole blood in K2EDTA tubes. Collaborator samples were shipped for TCRbeta analysis as frozen whole blood, isolated PBMCs, or DNA extracted from either sample type. Details on this clone: Its specific antigen is unknown. Per-base quality was not reported, and no clone a single base away is much larger than it.

The receptor chain draws on TRBV19 and TRBJ1-4; no D gene is confidently identified. Sequenced sample: peripheral blood. This receptor was identified in a man aged 25-40 years with COVID-19, enrolled during active disease. The nucleotide sequence reads TGTGCCAGTAGCCTCCTCGGGACTAATGAAAAACTGTTTTTT. The translation is CASSLLGTNEKLFF.